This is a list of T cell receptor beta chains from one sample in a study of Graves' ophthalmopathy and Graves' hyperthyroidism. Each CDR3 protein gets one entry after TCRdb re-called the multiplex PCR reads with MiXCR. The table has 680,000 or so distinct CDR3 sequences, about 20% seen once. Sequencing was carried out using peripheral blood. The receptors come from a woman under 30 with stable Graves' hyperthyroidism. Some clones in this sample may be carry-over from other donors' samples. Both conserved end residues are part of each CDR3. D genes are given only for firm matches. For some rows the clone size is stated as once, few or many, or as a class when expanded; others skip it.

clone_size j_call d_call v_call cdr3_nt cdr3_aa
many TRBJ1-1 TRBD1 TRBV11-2 TGTGCCAGCAGCGTGTCGGACAGGATGAACACTGAAGCTTTCTTT CASSVSDRMNTEAFF
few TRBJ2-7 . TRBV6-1 TGTGCCAGCACCCCCCACTCCGGGCCTTCCTACGAGCAGTACTTC CASTPHSGPSYEQYF
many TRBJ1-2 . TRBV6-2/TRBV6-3 TGTGCCAGCACCCCGTTTGTGAACTATGGCTACACCTTC CASTPFVNYGYTF
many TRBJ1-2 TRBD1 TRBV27 TGTGCCAGCAGTCCGGGACAGGGAGGGATCTATGGCTACACCTTC CASSPGQGGIYGYTF
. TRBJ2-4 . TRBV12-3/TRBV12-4 TGTGCCAGCAGTCCAGGGGGCGGGGGCAAAAACATTCAGTACTTC CASSPGGGGKNIQYF
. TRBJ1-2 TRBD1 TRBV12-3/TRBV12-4 TGTGCCAGCAGTTTAGTAGGGACAGTCCCCCCGAACTATGGCTACACCTTC CASSLVGTVPPNYGYTF
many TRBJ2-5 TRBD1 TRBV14 TGTGCCAGCAGCCTTACAGGGGGCCGAGCAGAGACCCAGTACTTC CASSLTGGRAETQYF
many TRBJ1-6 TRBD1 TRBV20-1 TGCAGTGCTAGACCCCCGGACAGGAATAATTCACCCCTCCACTTT CSARPPDRNNSPLHF
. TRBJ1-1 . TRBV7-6 TGTGCCAGCAGCCACTCCAGGGCATGGAACACTGAAGCTTTCTTT CASSHSRAWNTEAFF
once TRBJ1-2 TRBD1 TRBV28 TGTGCCAGCAGTCGACAGGGTTTAAGCTATGGCTACACCTTC CASSRQGLSYGYTF
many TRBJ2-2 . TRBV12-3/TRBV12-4 TGTGCCAGCAGGAGAGGGGTGGCCGGGGAGCTGTTTTTT CASRRGVAGELFF
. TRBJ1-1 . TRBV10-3 TGTGCCATCTCACGAGGGATGAACACTGAAGCTTTCTTT CAISRGMNTEAFF
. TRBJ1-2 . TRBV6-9 TGTGCCAGCAGTTATTCGAATAGGGGCTATGGCTACACCTTC CASSYSNRGYGYTF
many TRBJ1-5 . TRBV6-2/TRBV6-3 TGTGCCAGCAGGACTCACGAGGACAATCAGCCCCAGCATTTT CASRTHEDNQPQHF
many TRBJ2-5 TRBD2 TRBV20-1 TGCAGTGCTGACCGGACAGCTAGCGGGGGGGCCCCAGAGACCCAGTACTTC CSADRTASGGAPETQYF
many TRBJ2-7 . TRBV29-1 TGCAGCGGAATCCCCCTTGGGGTTAACGAGCAGTACTTC CSGIPLGVNEQYF
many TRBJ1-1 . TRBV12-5 TGTGCTAGTGGTAGGACCCAGGGTTTGAACACTGAAGCTTTCTTT CASGRTQGLNTEAFF
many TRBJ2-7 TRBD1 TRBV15 TGTGCCACCAGCAGACTACAGGGGGTCGGCGAGCAGTACTTC CATSRLQGVGEQYF
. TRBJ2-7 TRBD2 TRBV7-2 TGTGCCAGCAGCTCAGCGGGGGGGAAATCCTACGAGCAGTACTTC CASSSAGGKSYEQYF
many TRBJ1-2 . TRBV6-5 TGTGCCAGCAGGGGGGGTGGCTATGGCTACACCTTC CASRGGGYGYTF
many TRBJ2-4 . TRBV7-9 TGTGCCAGCAGCTTAGTAGGGGACATTCAGTACTTC CASSLVGDIQYF
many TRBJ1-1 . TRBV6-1 TGTGCCAGTTCGATTAACAGGCAGCTGAACACTGAAGCTTTCTTT CASSINRQLNTEAFF
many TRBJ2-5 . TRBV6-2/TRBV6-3 TGTGCCAGCAGTTATAGCGAGGGGTACCAAGGGACCCAGTACTTC CASSYSEGYQGTQYF
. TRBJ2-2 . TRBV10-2 TGCGCCAGCAGTGACCTGCCTGGTGAGACAGGGAACACCGGGGAGCTGTTTTTT CASSDLPGETGNTGELFF
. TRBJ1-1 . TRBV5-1 TGCGCCAGCAGCTGGGGTGGACAGAACGGGCGGGCTTTCTTT CASSWGGQNGRAFF
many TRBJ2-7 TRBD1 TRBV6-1 TGTGCCAGCGCTGGACAGGGCCGGTTGGGGCAGTACTTC CASAGQGRLGQYF
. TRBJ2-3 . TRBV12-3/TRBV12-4 TGTGCCAGCAGTTTATATACGGATACGCAGTATTTT CASSLYTDTQYF
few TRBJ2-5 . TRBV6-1 TGTGCCAGCACCGCGGTGGCAGGGCACCAAGAGACCCAGTACTTC CASTAVAGHQETQYF
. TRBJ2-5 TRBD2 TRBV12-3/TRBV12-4 TGTGCCAGCAGTTCGAGCGGGGGCGAGGGGGAGACCCAGTACTTC CASSSSGGEGETQYF
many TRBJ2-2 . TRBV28 TGTGCCAGCAGTTTAAGACAGACCGGGGAGCTGTTTTTT CASSLRQTGELFF
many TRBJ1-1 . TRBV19 TGTGCCAGTAGTATAGCCAGGACAAGCCTGAACACTGAAGCTTTCTTT CASSIARTSLNTEAFF
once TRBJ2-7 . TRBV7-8 TGTGCCAGCAGCTTTGGGGCAGGGGATGTGTACGAGCAGTACTTC CASSFGAGDVYEQYF
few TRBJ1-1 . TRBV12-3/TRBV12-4 TGTGCCAGCACCCCCAGGGTACGGTCCGAAGCTTTCTTT CASTPRVRSEAFF
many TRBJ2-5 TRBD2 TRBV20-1 TGCAGTGGCGGGAGCCAACCGGAGACCCAGTACTTC CSGGSQPETQYF
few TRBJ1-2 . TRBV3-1 TGTGCCAGCAGCCCTCTGGCAGCTGATTATGGCTACACCTTC CASSPLAADYGYTF
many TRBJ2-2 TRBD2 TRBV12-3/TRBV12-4 TGTGCCAGCAATGTGGCTAGCGGGAACACCGGGGAGCTGTTTTTT CASNVASGNTGELFF
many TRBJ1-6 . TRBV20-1 TGCAGTGCCCACTCCGTGGGGCAGGGTTTGAATTCACCCCTCCACTTT CSAHSVGQGLNSPLHF
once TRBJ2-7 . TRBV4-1 TGCGCCAGCAGCCAAGTAGGGTTTGGCGAGCAGTACTTC CASSQVGFGEQYF
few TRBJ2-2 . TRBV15 TGTGCCACTTCATGGAACACCGGGGAGCTGTTTTTT CATSWNTGELFF
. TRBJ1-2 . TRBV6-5 TGTGCCAGCAGTTCAGACACGGATTATGGCTACACCTTC CASSSDTDYGYTF
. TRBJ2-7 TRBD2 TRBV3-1 TGTGCCAGCAGCCAATATAGGACTAGCACCTACGAGCAGTACTTC CASSQYRTSTYEQYF
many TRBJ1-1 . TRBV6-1 TGTGCCAGCAAGCCACGGAGGGGCACTGAAGCTTTCTTT CASKPRRGTEAFF
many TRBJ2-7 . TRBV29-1 TGCAGCGTTGTTATTTCAGGGGGGTACGAGCAGTACTTC CSVVISGGYEQYF
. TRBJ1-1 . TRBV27 TGTGCCAGCAGAGGGGCGGGGGATCTCACTGAAGCTTTCTTT CASRGAGDLTEAFF
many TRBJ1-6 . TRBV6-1 TGTGCCAGCAGGAGCCAGACCTCCTATAATTCACCCCTCCACTTT CASRSQTSYNSPLHF
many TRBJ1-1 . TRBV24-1 TGTGCCACCAGTGACGAAATGGCCACTGAAGCTTTCTTT CATSDEMATEAFF
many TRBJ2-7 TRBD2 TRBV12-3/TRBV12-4 TGTGCCAGCAGTGCTAGCGGGAGGGCCGGCGAGCAGTACTTC CASSASGRAGEQYF